This note documents a single T cell receptor (beta chain) sequence. TCRdb's copy holds only in-frame clones and misses some; the assay was immunoSEQ multiplex PCR. This sample has 190,000 or so clones, with 70% to 90% found just once. The data derive from a study of blood T cell repertoires in COVID-19. Background on the study: Acute and convalescent COVID-19 samples came from the United States, Italy and Spain.

The length of the CDR3 is 18 residues. Trimming shortened V by 7 bases and J by 1 base, and 25 bases separated the two germline ends. Germline loops: CDR1 SGHNT, CDR2 YENEEA. Sequences were obtained from peripheral blood. The chain combines TRBV11-3 with TRBJ1-2; D gene ambiguous. The sequence was collected from a man aged 40-49 years with active or convalescent COVID-19. CDR3 sequence reads: CASTTRREKRRINYGYTF. DNA for the CDR3: TGTGCCAGCACCACTAGAAGGGAAAAGAGACGAATTAACTATGGCTACACCTTC. Using reference TRBV11-3 and TRBJ1-2 for the parts outside the CDR3, the full variable domain is EAGVVQSPRYKIIEKKQPVAFWCNPISGHNTLYWYLQNLGQGPELLIRYENEEAVDDSQLPKDRFSAERLKGVDSTLKIQPAELGDSAVYLCASTTRREKRRINYGYTFGSGTRLTVV.